Described below is a single T cell receptor beta chain sequence and its context. The antigen is not known. TCRdb re-derived calls from the RACE reads in MiXCR, one entry per CDR3 protein. The sample includes fewer than 300,000 distinct CDR3 sequences, roughly 7.4% of them seen just once. This sample was included in a study of human T cells and chemical hapten exposure. General observations from the study: Healthy people's immune response may differ from that of the donors, who had alopecia.

With 3 bases clipped from V and 1 base from J, the junction kept 4 bases outside the gene matches. This CDR3 has 16 amino acids. The germline gives CDR1 ENHRY, CDR2 SYGVKD. Specified time point: pre-sensitization, week 0. Stated treatment: therapeutic diphenylcyclopropenone sensitization with weekly scalp DPC. Patients had alopecia, were aged 18 to 70, and were not pregnant. Total RNA was isolated from whole blood that had not been fractionated. This TCR derives from a man between 18 and 35 years old with alopecia areata. Some clones in this sample may be carry-over from other donors' samples. The rearrangement joins TRBV10-3 to TRBJ1-5; 9 bases map to TRBD1. The specimen comprised whole blood, sampled in connection with sensitization to the hapten diphenylcyclopropenone (DPC). CDR3 loop: CAISDSDRGSNQPQHF. CDR3 sequence (DNA): TGTGCCATCAGTGATTCGGACAGGGGCAGCAATCAGCCCCAGCATTTT.